Following are 10 T cell receptor beta chains from one sample sequenced in a study of CD8 T cells in Susac syndrome. The RNA, about 0.45 to 1 ug, was put through reverse transcription using random hexamers. TCRdb reprocessed the immunoSEQ multiplex PCR reads via MiXCR and lists one record per CDR3 protein. The sample lists 200,000 to 300,000 distinct CDR3 sequences; 90% to 97% were seen once. The specimen sequenced was CD4+ T cells from PBMCs. These receptors all come from a human donor with Susac syndrome.

This chain uses TRBV14 with TRBJ1-1; perhaps TRBD1 as D (5 bases). Germline V gene lookup returns CDR1 SGHDN and CDR2 FVKESK. This CDR3 region has 16 residues. The germline V and J ends were trimmed by 0 bases and 0 bases, with 11 bases remaining between them. Written as DNA, the CDR3 is TGTGCCAGCAGCCAAGATAAAGGGACGGTGAACACTGAAGCTTTCTTT. Its translation is CASSQDKGTVNTEAFF.

This clonotype was counted once. The chain links TRBV20-1 to TRBJ1-1; TRBD1 might be the D (5 bases). Germline CDR1 DFQATT, CDR2 SNEGSKA (reference sequence). This CDR3 region has 13 residues. The V end was cut by 5 bases, the J end by 3 bases, with 13 bases between. The CDR3, as DNA: TGCAGTGCTTCCCGACAGCCAGACACTGAAGCTTTCTTT. Residues: CSASRQPDTEAFF.

The gene calls are TRBV7-2 and TRBJ2-5, with D possibly being TRBD1 or TRBD2 (6 bases each). Germline V gene data show CDR1 as SGHTA and CDR2 as FQGNSA. This CDR3 spans 14 amino acids. V gave up 5 bases and J gave up 5 bases, with 15 bases separating them. The CDR3 bases are TGTGCCAGCAGCAATGGGGGGCTTCCGGAGACCCAGTACTTC. Protein: CASSNGGLPETQYF.

This clonotype was recorded once. This chain joins TRBV5-1 and TRBJ2-5, with D perhaps TRBD2 (6 bases). Trimming shortened V by 5 bases and J by 5 bases, and 13 bases separated the two germline ends. This CDR3 region has 13 residues. Germline CDR1 reads SGHRS; CDR2 reads YFSETQ. The CDR3 nucleotides are TGCGCCAGCAGGCTGGCACGGGAGGAGACCCAGTACTTC. The encoded protein is CASRLAREETQYF.

The chain joins TRBV6-1 to TRBJ2-7, with no clear D. Trimming removed 6 bases at V and 3 bases at J, with 9 bases between. The CDR3 length is 12 residues. CDR1 and CDR2 (germline): MNHNS, SASEGT. This chain's CDR3 is CASRARSYEQYF. The CDR3, as DNA: TGTGCCAGCAGGGCCAGGAGCTACGAGCAGTACTTC.

V gene TRBV27 combines with J gene TRBJ1-2, with 7 bases fitting TRBD1. Per the germline V gene, CDR1 is MNHEY and CDR2 is SMNVEV (reference sequence). This CDR3 spans 14 amino acids. The V and J ends lost 5 bases and 8 bases, in that order; junction bases with no gene match: 11. CDR3 sequence: CASSTLDRAKGYTF. CDR3 DNA: TGTGCCAGCAGTACCTTAGACAGGGCTAAAGGCTACACCTTC.

The chain couples TRBV12-3 or TRBV12-4 to TRBJ2-7; 8 bases are shared with TRBD1. Trimming took 3 bases from V and 0 from J; bases not matched to a gene: 4. The CDR3 has 15 amino acids. CDR3 in amino acids: CASSFTGGSSYEQYF. The DNA for the CDR3 is TGTGCCAGCAGTTTTACAGGGGGGAGCTCCTACGAGCAGTACTTC.

J is TRBJ2-7 and V is TRBV20-1; 9 nucleotides agree with TRBD2. This CDR3 has 13 residues. With 5 bases clipped from V and 7 bases from J, the junction kept 9 bases outside the gene matches. CDR1 and CDR2 from the germline V gene are DFQATT and SNEGSKA (reference sequence). CDR3 residues: CSAASGRIGEQYF. CDR3 coding DNA: TGCAGTGCTGCAAGCGGGAGGATCGGAGAGCAGTACTTC.

This chain connects TRBV6-4 to TRBJ2-2; possible D gene TRBD2, 5 bases. Trimming stripped 4 bases from V and 4 bases from J, with 10 bases between. Germline values: CDR1 MRHNA, CDR2 SNTAGT. The CDR3 has 14 amino acids. The CDR3 loop reads CASSVEGSTGELFF. CDR3 bases: TGTGCCAGCAGTGTAGAGGGAAGCACCGGGGAGCTGTTTTTT.

The V and J genes are TRBV5-1 and TRBJ2-7; TRBD1 matches at 9 bases. After removal of 4 bases from V and 5 bases from J, the junction contained 4 bases not matched to a gene. The CDR3 runs to 13 residues. The germline CDR1 and CDR2 sequences are SGHRS and YFSETQ. CDR3 in DNA: TGCGCCAGCAGCCTAAGGACAGGGGACGAGCAGTACTTC. Its protein product is CASSLRTGDEQYF.